The 16 T cell receptor beta chains listed next were all sequenced from one sample in a study of blood T cell repertoires in COVID-19. Here immunoSEQ multiplex PCR was the method, and the copy in TCRdb shows in-frame clones only, minus some. This sample yields over 300,000 clones, of which around 90% are seen a single time; approximately 6.2% belongs to the top ten. Sequenced sample: peripheral blood. These receptors came from a man aged 18 to 35 with active or convalescent COVID-19.

This CDR3 is CASSDSHSNQPQHF. The CDR3 DNA reads TGTGCCAGCAGCGATAGTCATAGCAATCAGCCCCAGCATTTT. V is TRBV3-1 (or the pseudogene TRBV3-2) and J is TRBJ1-5, with D unclear. The CDR3 is 14 amino acids. V lost 5 bases and J 0 bases, leaving 8 bases between the germline ends. CDR1 is LGHDT and CDR2 is YNNKEL in the germline V gene (reference sequence).

CDR3 region: CASSLGREGQPQHF. In nucleotides, the CDR3 is TGTGCCAGCAGCTTAGGGAGGGAAGGTCAGCCCCAGCATTTT. The chain has TRBV7-2 and TRBJ1-5, with unresolved D. The germline V gene encodes CDR1 SGHTA and CDR2 FQGNSA. CDR3 length: 14 amino acids. V lost 1 base and J lost 6, with 10 bases in between.

The gene calls are TRBV7-3 and TRBJ1-6, with 7 nucleotides matching TRBD1. The CDR3 loop spans 13 amino acids. V lost 5 bases and J lost 7; bases outside the gene matches: 2. The germline V gene encodes CDR1 SGHTA and CDR2 FQGTGA. CDR3 DNA sequence: TGTGCCAGCAGCCCGACAGGGAATTCACCCCTCCACTTT. Protein product: CASSPTGNSPLHF.

The CDR3 sequence is CASSLGQGVAYNEQFF. The CDR3 coding sequence is TGTGCCAGCAGCTTAGGACAGGGGGTAGCCTACAATGAGCAGTTCTTC. The rearrangement uses TRBV5-8 and TRBJ2-1; TRBD1 agrees at 10 bases. Trimming cost V 2 bases and J 2 bases; bases outside gene matches: 4. CDR3 length: 16 residues. Germline V gene sequence: CDR1 SGHTS, CDR2 YDEGEE. The full variable domain, its missing parts supplied by reference TRBV5-8 and TRBJ2-1, is EAGVTQSPTHLIKTRGQQATLRCSPISGHTSVYWYQQALGLGLQFLLWYDEGEERNRGNFPPRFSGRQFPNYSSELNVNALELEDSALYLCASSLGQGVAYNEQFFGPGTRLTVL.

This chain links TRBV5-1 with TRBJ2-3, with D possibly matching TRBD2 (6 bases). CDR3 length: 16 residues. Per germline, CDR1 SGHRS and CDR2 YFSETQ. V was cut by 4 bases and J by 0 bases, with 15 bases left in between. CDR3 nucleotides: TGCGCCAGCAGCCTCCCCGGGGACTCTAGCACAGATACGCAGTATTTT. Its protein is CASSLPGDSSTDTQYF.

The genes are TRBV5-1 and TRBJ2-3; D ambiguous. CDR1 and CDR2 (germline): SGHRS, YFSETQ. The CDR3 sequence is 13 residues long. The V end lost 1 base, the J end lost 4 bases, and 7 bases lay between the germline ends. The CDR3 DNA follows: TGCGCCAGCAGCTTGTACACGCCAGATACGCAGTATTTT. Amino acid sequence: CASSLYTPDTQYF.

V usage is TRBV28 and J usage is TRBJ1-3; 9 nucleotides line up with TRBD1. The V segment lost 3 bases and the J segment 2 bases; nucleotides outside the gene matches: 5. The CDR3 is 16 amino acids. The germline gives CDR1 MDHEN, CDR2 SYDVKM. CDR3 loop: CASSLGGQGTGNTIYF. The DNA of the CDR3 is TGTGCCAGCAGTTTGGGGGGACAGGGTACTGGAAACACCATATATTTT.

The rearrangement joins TRBV28 to TRBJ2-7; TRBD2 agrees at 8 bases. The junction had 10 bases not matched to a gene; V was cut back by 6 bases and J by 3 bases. This CDR3 region has 15 residues. Germline CDR1 is MDHEN and CDR2 is SYDVKM. The CDR3 sequence: CASSRGGSLDYEQYF. The CDR3 bases are TGTGCCAGCAGCCGGGGGGGATCACTAGACTACGAGCAGTACTTC.

A note on this clone: A junction boundary mismatches the germline segment, possibly from a read error. The rearrangement uses TRBV7-8 and TRBJ1-6; 7 bases line up with TRBD1. CDR3 length: 15 amino acids. Germline V CDR1 and CDR2: SGHVS, FQNEAQ. The CDR3 here is CASSLAGTDNSPLHF. The CDR3 DNA sequence: TGTGCCAGCAGCTTGGCCGGGACAGATAACTCACCCCTCCACTTT. The variable domain in full, with the rest retrieved from reference TRBV7-8 and TRBJ1-6, is GAGVSQSPRYKVAKRGQDVALRCDPISGHVSLFWYQQALGQGPEFLTYFQNEAQLDKSGLPSDRFFAERPEGSVSTLKIQRTQQEDSAVYLCASSLAGTDNSPLHFGNGTRLTVT.

The chain links TRBV27 to TRBJ1-1; a possible D gene is TRBD1 (5 bases). Trimming cost V 0 bases and J 9 bases, with 11 bases left between them. The CDR3 has 13 amino acids. Germline V gene sequence: CDR1 MNHEY, CDR2 SMNVEV (reference sequence). CDR3 DNA sequence: TGTGCCAGCAGTTTATCTAGGGCAGGGAAAGCTTTCTTT. The encoded protein is CASSLSRAGKAFF.

This clone was counted a few times. The CDR3 loop reads CASSQGIGAGIGELFF. The DNA of the CDR3 is TGTGCCAGCTCGCAAGGAATAGGGGCCGGTATCGGGGAGCTGTTTTTT. The chain has TRBV18 and TRBJ2-2, with D possibly TRBD1 on 5 matching bases. Germline V CDR1 and CDR2: KGHSH, LQKENI. Trimming took off 6 bases at V and 7 bases at J, with 21 bases between the two ends. This CDR3 has 16 amino acids.

This chain connects TRBV13 to TRBJ2-7; 8 positions agree with TRBD2. The CDR3 consists of 15 residues. Per the germline V gene, CDR1 is PRHDT and CDR2 is FYEKMQ (reference sequence). With 4 bases clipped from V and 3 bases from J, the junction kept 8 bases outside the gene matches. CDR3 in DNA: TGTGCCAGCAGCTCGCCGAGCGGGGGCGACTACGAGCAGTACTTC. Translated: CASSSPSGGDYEQYF.

The chain couples TRBV9 to TRBJ2-5; D gene ambiguous. There are 13 residues in the CDR3. V shed 3 bases and J shed 2 bases, with 8 bases lying between them. CDR1 and CDR2 from the germline V gene are SGDLS and YYNGEE. Here the CDR3 DNA reads TGTGCCAGCAGCGGAGACACACAAGAGACCCAGTACTTC. Translated, it gives CASSGDTQETQYF.

For the CDR3, the DNA is TGTGCCAGCAACAACAGGGTCGATCAGCCCCAGCATTTT. It translates to CASNNRVDQPQHF. The chain combines TRBV7-9 with TRBJ1-5; possible D gene TRBD1, 6 bases. In germline, CDR1 is SEHNR, CDR2 FQNEAQ (reference sequence). This CDR3 comprises 13 residues. The V end lost 7 bases, the J end lost 5 bases, and 12 bases lay between the germline ends.

CDR3 in DNA: TGTGCCAGCAGCTTAATCCAAATGAACACTGAAGCTTTCTTT. Translating gives CASSLIQMNTEAFF. V is TRBV5-4 and J is TRBJ1-1, with D unclear. Trimming cost V 2 bases and J 0 bases, with 8 bases left between them. The CDR3 contains 14 residues. Per the germline V gene, CDR1 is SGHNT and CDR2 is YYREEE (reference sequence).

This clone has only one observation. This chain connects TRBV6-5 to TRBJ1-1; weak D call: TRBD1 (5 bases). Per germline, CDR1 MNHEY and CDR2 SVGAGI. The CDR3 is 14 amino acids. The V end lost 2 bases, the J end lost 0 bases, and 7 bases lay between the germline ends. DNA for the CDR3: TGTGCCAGCAGTTACGGGGCGGTGAACACTGAAGCTTTCTTT. Encoded protein: CASSYGAVNTEAFF.